This T cell receptor beta chain appears in the sequencing data of a study of blood T cell repertoires in COVID-19. Across the whole study: Acute and convalescent COVID-19 specimens originated in the United States, Italy and Spain. The analysed material was cDNA or gDNA that came from T cells, B-cell-depleted T cells, or PBMCs.

With regard to this clone: Its ends do not fully match the called genes, so a read error is possible.

CDR3 length equals 19 residues. Germline-derived CDR1 and CDR2 are SEHNR and FQNEAQ (reference sequence). Authors' methods: By means of reference gene primer amplification, nucleated cell counts were estimated. Repertoires were generated with immunoSEQ multiplex PCR, while TCRdb's copy carries only in-frame clones and drops some. The V and J calls and clone size come from that table; D and trimming were worked out from the DNA. The sample has about 290,000 clones, about 82% seen once. The source of this sequence is a woman in her 50s with active or convalescent COVID-19. V is TRBV7-9 and J is TRBJ2-7; D may be TRBD2 (7 bases). The sequencing sample was made of peripheral blood. In nucleotides, the CDR3 is TGTGCCAGCAGCTTAGCTAAGGGGGAGGGCCCAGCAATCTCCCACGAGCAGTACTTC. It codes for CASSLAKGEGPAISHEQYF.